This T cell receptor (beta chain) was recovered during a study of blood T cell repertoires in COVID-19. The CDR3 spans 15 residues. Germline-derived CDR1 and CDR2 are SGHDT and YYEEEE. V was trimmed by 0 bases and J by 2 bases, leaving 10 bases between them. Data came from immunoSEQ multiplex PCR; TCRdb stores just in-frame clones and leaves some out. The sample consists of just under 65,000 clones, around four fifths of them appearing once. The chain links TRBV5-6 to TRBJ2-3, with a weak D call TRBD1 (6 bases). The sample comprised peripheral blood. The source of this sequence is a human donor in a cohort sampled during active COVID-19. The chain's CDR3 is CASSLETGNTDTQYF. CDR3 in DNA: TGTGCCAGCAGCTTGGAAACAGGGAACACAGATACGCAGTATTTT. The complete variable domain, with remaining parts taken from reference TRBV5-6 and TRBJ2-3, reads DAGVTQSPTHLIKTRGQQVTLRCSPKSGHDTVSWYQQALGQGPQFIFQYYEEEERQRGNFPDRFSGHQFPNYSSELNVNALLLGDSALYLCASSLETGNTDTQYFGPGTRLTVL.